This TCR beta chain comes out of a study of identical twins (dated by TCRdb to the mid-2010s). Turning to the overall study: The study deep-sequenced TCR alpha and beta repertoires from monozygotic twins, unrelated adults of various ages and cord blood to test whether fetal clonotypes persist. To rule out contamination, replicate twin experiments were performed at different times with different library preparation protocols.

Reading the germline V gene gives CDR1 MNHEY and CDR2 SVGEGT. The junction carries 18 bases between V and J, which are trimmed by 5 bases and 10 bases respectively. The CDR3 sequence holds 14 residues, the cysteine and phenylalanine included. The entry retains the CDR3 DNA only, 42 bases that are in frame from base 1. Only healthy Caucasian donors were included. The twin cohort comprised three pairs of female monozygotic twins, all aged roughly 18 to 29 years. Peripheral blood mononuclear cells were the source from which RNA for the TCR libraries was isolated. The investigation overall reported the following: Out-of-frame TCR alpha sequences shared between twins showed an excess of low generation-probability sequences compared with coincidental sharing between unrelated individuals. In monozygotic twins, recombination models systematically underestimated out-of-frame TCR alpha sharing, but the models matched the sharing seen between unrelated individuals. Because the same donors could not be followed over many years, conclusions were based on cross-sectional statistical analysis. In beta out-of-frame sequences, excess twin sharing was weaker, because having fewer shared sequences lowered the signal-to-noise ratio. Invariant T cells such as MAIT and iNKT could partly confound zero-insertion analyses, although diverse VJ usage argued against such confounding for most clonotypes. Fewer insertions were carried by abundant cord blood beta clonotypes, a similar but weaker trend appeared in young adult naive repertoires, and no such trend appeared in memory repertoires.

About this clonotype itself: Its recognized antigen is unknown. There are no base qualities to consult, and no much larger clone falls within one base.

Library method: 5' RACE. This sample was sequenced with an Illumina HiSeq 2000. Template switching introduced a universal primer binding site; the final cDNA contained a unique molecular identifier, enabling accurate counting of TCR cDNA molecules. Specific primers in the conserved constant-segment region were used to synthesize first-strand cDNA for the TCR alpha and beta chains. Each cDNA library was double barcoded, with a SMART-Mk sample barcode plus Illumina barcodes, to control for contamination. TruSeq adapter sequences, together with Illumina sample barcodes, were added in two successive PCR steps. The Illumina HiSeq platform was used with custom primers to sequence TCR alpha and beta cDNA libraries. The authors processed their data as follows. Raw reads were processed with MiGEC to extract unique molecular identifiers, and MiXCR was used to determine CDR3 positions. Recombination models were inferred per individual with the repgenHMM and IGoR tools using an EM algorithm. Shared clonotype analysis was performed with the tcR package in R, normalizing sharing by the product of cloneset sizes. To study raw recombination free of thymic and clonal selection effects, out-of-frame nonproductive sequences were analyzed. TCRdb reworked the public reads: Q25 trimming with fastp, MiXCR clone assembly, productive beta chains retained. For every CDR3 protein sequence, its rows merge into one entry that carries the most common genes and DNA. The V and J calls and clone size come from TCRdb's table, not from the authors' own analysis. In this sample the table shows roughly 720,000 distinct CDR3 sequences, around a sixth of which occur a single time. Clones ranked in the top ten supply about 12% of the sample.

These same records also appear under a second study, on T cells expressing NK-cell markers. From that second study: In sorted CD3+CD56+NKG2C+, CD3+CD56+NKG2C- and CD3+CD56-NKG2C+ T-cell subsets from several donors, TCR beta-chain repertoires were profiled. Seven of the eight sequenced donors were HCMV-seropositive and one was HCMV-seronegative. In several experiments an anti-gammadeltaTCR antibody was added to restrict sorting to alphabetaTCR-expressing T cells. In six donors, the dominant CD3+CD56+NKG2C+ clonotypes ranked among the top 10 CD8+ clonotypes, making up 1.0-7.0% of CD8+ T cells. Those dominant clonotypes were again the most abundant among CD3+CD56-NKG2C+ cells in a handful of donors, at 28.3-60.1%. Whether the expanded NKG2C-expressing T cell clones were specific for HCMV antigens was left unclear. The eight sequenced donors were randomly selected healthy volunteers, three men and five women. HCMV-specific IgG was detected in serum with a commercial ELISA kit to determine HCMV serostatus. Bulk peripheral blood T-cell repertoires were additionally sequenced from unsorted PBMC for roughly six donors. MIGEC was used to demultiplex reads and group the reads by UMI, and MiTCR was used to assemble and quantify clonotypes. To remove erroneous sequences, TCR cDNA sequences were retained only when supported by two or more reads. Downstream repertoire analysis used the tcR package, and clonotypes were matched across fractions by CDR3 nucleotide sequence plus V segment. VDJmatch was used to annotate antigen specificity against VDJdb, with one amino acid substitution in CDR3 permitted.

Specimen: PBMCs. This sequence was found in a woman aged 18-29 years in good health. Rearrangement joined TRBV6-2 or TRBV6-3 to TRBJ2-1; the D gene assignment is ambiguous. CDR3 reads: CASSASAAGGEQFF. The DNA reads as follows: TGTGCCAGCAGTGCCTCCGCGGCAGGTGGGGAGCAGTTCTTC.